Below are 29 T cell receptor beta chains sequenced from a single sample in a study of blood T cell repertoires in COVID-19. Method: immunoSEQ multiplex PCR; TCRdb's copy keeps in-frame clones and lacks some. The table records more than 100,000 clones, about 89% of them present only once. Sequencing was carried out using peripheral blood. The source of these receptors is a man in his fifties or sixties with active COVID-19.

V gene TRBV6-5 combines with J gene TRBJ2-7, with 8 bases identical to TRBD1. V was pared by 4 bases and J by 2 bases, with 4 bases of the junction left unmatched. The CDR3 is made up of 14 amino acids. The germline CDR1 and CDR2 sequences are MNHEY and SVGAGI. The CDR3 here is CASSSRTGPYEQYF. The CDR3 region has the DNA TGTGCCAGCAGTTCCCGGACAGGGCCCTACGAGCAGTACTTC.

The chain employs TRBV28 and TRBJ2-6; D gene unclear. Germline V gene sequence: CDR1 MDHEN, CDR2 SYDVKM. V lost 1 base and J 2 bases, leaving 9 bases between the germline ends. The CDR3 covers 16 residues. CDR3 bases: TGTGCCAGCAGTTTATTGGTGGCAGCTGGGGCCAACGTCCTGACTTTC. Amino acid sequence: CASSLLVAAGANVLTF.

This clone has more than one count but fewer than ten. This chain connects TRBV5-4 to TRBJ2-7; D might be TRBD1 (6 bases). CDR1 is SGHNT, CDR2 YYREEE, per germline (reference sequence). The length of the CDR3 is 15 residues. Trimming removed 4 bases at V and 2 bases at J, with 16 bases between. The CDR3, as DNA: TGTGCCAGCAGCCTTTGGGGGCGACTACCCTACGAGCAGTACTTC. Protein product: CASSLWGRLPYEQYF.

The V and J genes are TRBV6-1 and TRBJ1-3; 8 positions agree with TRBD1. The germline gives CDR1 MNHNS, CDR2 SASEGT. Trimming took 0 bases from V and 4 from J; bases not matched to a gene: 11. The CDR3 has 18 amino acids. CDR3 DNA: TGTGCCAGCAGTGAAGCGCTTCCTGGACAGGGATCCGGAAACACCATATATTTT. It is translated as CASSEALPGQGSGNTIYF.

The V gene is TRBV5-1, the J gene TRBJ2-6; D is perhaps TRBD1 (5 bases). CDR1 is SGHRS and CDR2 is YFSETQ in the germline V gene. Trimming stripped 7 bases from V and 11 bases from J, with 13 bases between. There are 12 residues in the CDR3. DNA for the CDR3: TGCGCCAGCCGGCAGGGTCAGTACGTCCTGACTTTC. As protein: CASRQGQYVLTF. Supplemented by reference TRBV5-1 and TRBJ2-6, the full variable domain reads KAGVTQTPRYLIKTRGQQVTLSCSPISGHRSVSWYQQTPGQGLQFLFEYFSETQRNKGNFPGRFSGRQFSNSRSEMNVSTLELGDSALYLCASRQGQYVLTFGAGSRLTVL.

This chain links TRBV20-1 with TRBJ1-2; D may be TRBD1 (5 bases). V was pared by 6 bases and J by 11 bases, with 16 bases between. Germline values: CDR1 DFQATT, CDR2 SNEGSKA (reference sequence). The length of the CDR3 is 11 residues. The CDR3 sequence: CSAAGLGLYTF. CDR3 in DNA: TGCAGTGCCGCGGGACTTGGTTTGTACACCTTC.

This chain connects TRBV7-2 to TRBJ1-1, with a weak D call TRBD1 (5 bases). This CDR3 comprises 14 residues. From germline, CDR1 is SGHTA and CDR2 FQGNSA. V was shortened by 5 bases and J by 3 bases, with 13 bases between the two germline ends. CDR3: CASSLLGADTEAFF. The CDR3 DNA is TGTGCCAGCAGCCTCTTAGGGGCTGACACTGAAGCTTTCTTT.

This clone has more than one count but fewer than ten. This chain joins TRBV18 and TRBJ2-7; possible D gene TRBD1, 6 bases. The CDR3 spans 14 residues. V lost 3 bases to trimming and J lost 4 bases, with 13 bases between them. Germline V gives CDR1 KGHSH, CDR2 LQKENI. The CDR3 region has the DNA TGTGCCAGCTCACCGGGGACACAGATATACGAGCAGTACTTC. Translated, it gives CASSPGTQIYEQYF.

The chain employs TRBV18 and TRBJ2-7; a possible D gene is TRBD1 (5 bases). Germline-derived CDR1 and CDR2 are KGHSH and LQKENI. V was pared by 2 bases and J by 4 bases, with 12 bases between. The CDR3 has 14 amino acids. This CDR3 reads CASSPGAALYEQYF. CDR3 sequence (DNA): TGTGCCAGCTCACCAGGGGCAGCCTTATACGAGCAGTACTTC.

CDR3 sequence reads: CASSKARGQGSVGTYNSPLHF. In DNA form, the CDR3 reads TGTGCCAGCAGCAAAGCGCGCGGACAGGGATCAGTCGGGACCTATAATTCACCCCTCCACTTT. The chain recombines TRBV21-1 with TRBJ1-6; whether TRBD1, the table's D call, matches the DNA was not checked. TRBV21-1 is termed a pseudogene. The length of the CDR3 is 21 residues.

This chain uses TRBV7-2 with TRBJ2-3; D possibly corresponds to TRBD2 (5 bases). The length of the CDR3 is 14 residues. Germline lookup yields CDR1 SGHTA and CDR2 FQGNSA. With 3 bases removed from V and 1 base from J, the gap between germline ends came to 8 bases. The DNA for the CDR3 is TGTGCCAGCAGCTTTTCCGGGGGCACAGATACGCAGTATTTT. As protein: CASSFSGGTDTQYF.

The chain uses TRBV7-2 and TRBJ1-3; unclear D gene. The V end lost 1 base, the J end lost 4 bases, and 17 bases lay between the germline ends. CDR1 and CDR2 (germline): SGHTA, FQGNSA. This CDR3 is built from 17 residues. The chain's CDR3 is CASSLVYIKTGGNTIYF. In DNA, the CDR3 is TGTGCCAGCAGCTTAGTATATATAAAAACGGGAGGAAACACCATATATTTT.

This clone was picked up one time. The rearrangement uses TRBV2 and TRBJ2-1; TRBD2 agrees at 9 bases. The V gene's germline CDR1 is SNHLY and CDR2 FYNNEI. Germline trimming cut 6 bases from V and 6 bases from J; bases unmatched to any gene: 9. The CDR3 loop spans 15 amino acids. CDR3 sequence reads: CASRALAGIVNEQFF. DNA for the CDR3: TGTGCCAGCAGGGCTCTAGCGGGGATCGTCAATGAGCAGTTCTTC.

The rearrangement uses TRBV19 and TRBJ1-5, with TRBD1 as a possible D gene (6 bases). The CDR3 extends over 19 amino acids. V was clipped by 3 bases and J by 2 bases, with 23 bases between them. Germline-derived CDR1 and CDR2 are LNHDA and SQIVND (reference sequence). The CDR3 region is CASSMGEGHWGLGNQPQHF. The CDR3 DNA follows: TGTGCCAGTAGTATGGGGGAGGGACATTGGGGTTTAGGCAATCAGCCCCAGCATTTT.

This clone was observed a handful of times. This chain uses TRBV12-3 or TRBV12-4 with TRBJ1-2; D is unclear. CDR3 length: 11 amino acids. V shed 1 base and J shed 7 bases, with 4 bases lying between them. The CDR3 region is CASSLDTGYTF. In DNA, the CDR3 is TGTGCCAGCAGTTTAGACACTGGCTACACCTTC.

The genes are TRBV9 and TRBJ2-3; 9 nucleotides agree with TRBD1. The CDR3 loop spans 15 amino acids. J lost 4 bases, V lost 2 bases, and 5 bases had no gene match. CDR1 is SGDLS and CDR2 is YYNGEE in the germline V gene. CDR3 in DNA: TGTGCCAGCAGCGTGGGACAGGGAATCCCAGATACGCAGTATTTT. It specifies CASSVGQGIPDTQYF.

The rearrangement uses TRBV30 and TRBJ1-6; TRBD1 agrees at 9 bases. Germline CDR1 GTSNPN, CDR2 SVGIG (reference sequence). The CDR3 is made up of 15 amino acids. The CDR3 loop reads CASTGGGSYNSPLHF. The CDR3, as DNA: TGTGCGTCGACAGGGGGTGGCTCCTATAATTCACCCCTCCACTTT.

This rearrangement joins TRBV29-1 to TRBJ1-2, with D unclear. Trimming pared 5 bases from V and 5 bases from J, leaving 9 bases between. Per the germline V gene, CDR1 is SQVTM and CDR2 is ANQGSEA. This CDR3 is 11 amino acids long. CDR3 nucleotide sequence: TGCAGCGTTATGACTGCTTATGGCTACACCTTC. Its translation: CSVMTAYGYTF.

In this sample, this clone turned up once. CDR3 amino acids: CASRGLDRVNSPLHF. The CDR3 coding sequence is TGTGCCAGCAGGGGCCTCGACAGAGTTAATTCACCCCTCCACTTT. J is TRBJ1-6 and V is TRBV25-1, with a possible D match to TRBD1 (5 bases). The CDR3 has 15 residues. V gave up 6 bases and J gave up 6 bases, with 15 bases separating them. The V gene's germline CDR1 is MGHDK and CDR2 SYGVNS.

CDR3 nucleotide sequence: TGTGCCAGCAGCTCAACAGGGGGCCGTTTCTACAATGAGCAGTTCTTC. Encoded protein: CASSSTGGRFYNEQFF. This sequence joins TRBV7-9 and TRBJ2-1; TRBD1 aligns across 9 bases. V shed 4 bases and J 3 bases; nucleotides not matched to a gene: 7. This CDR3 has 16 residues. Germline V gene data show CDR1 as SEHNR and CDR2 as FQNEAQ (reference sequence).

The DNA of the CDR3 is TGTGCCAGCAGCGTCCCACAGTCAGATACGCAGTATTTT. Translated, it gives CASSVPQSDTQYF. This chain links TRBV9 with TRBJ2-3; D not resolved. CDR3 length: 13 residues. The germline gives CDR1 SGDLS, CDR2 YYNGEE. Trimming left V 2 bases short and J 4 bases short, with 8 bases between.

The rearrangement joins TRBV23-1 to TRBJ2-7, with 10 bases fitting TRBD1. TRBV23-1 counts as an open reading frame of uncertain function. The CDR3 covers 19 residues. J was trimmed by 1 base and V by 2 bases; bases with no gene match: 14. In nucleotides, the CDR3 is TGCGCCAGCAGTCAACCCGGGACAGGGGCATTTTTCAGATCCTACGAGCAGTACTTC. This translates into CASSQPGTGAFFRSYEQYF.

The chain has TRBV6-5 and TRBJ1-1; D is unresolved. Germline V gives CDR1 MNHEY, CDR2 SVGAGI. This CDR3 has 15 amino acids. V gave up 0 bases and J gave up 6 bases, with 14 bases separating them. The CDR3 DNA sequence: TGTGCCAGCAGTTACTCGCGGGCCCGGGGAGCTGAAGCTTTCTTT. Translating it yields CASSYSRARGAEAFF.

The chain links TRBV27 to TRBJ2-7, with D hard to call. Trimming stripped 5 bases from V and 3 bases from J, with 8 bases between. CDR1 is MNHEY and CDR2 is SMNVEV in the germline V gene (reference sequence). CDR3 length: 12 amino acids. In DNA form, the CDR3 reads TGTGCCAGCAGTCCGATAGACTACGAGCAGTACTTC. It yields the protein CASSPIDYEQYF.

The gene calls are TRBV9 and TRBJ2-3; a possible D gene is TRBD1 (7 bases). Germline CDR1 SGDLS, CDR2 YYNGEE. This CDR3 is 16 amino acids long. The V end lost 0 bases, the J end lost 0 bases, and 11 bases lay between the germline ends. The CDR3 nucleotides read TGTGCCAGCAGCGTAGGGAGGGGGCGGAGCACAGATACGCAGTATTTT. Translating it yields CASSVGRGRSTDTQYF.

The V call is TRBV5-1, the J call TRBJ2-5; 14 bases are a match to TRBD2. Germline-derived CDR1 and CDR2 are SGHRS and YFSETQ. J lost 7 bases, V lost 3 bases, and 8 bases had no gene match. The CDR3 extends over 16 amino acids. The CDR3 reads CASSSKTSGGVGTQYF. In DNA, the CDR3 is TGCGCCAGCAGCTCCAAGACTAGCGGGGGGGTTGGGACCCAGTACTTC.

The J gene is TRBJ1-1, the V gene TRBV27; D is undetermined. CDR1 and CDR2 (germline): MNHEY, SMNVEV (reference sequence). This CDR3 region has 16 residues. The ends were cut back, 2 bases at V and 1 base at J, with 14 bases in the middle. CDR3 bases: TGTGCCAGCAGTTTACTGGGCCTTCCCCCGAACACTGAAGCTTTCTTT. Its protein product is CASSLLGLPPNTEAFF.

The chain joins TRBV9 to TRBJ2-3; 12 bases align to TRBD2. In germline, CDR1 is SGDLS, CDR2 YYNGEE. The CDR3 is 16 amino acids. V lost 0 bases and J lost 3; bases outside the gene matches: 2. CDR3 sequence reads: CASSVGLAGATDTQYF. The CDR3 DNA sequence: TGTGCCAGCAGCGTAGGACTAGCGGGGGCAACAGATACGCAGTATTTT.

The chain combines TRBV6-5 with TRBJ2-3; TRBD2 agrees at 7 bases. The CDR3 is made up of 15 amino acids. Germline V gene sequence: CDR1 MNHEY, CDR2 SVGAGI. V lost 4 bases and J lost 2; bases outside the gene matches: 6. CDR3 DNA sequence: TGTGCCAGCAGTTTCCTCGGGGGGAACACAGATACGCAGTATTTT. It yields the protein CASSFLGGNTDTQYF.